This T cell receptor (beta chain) was identified in a study of shared clonotypes between healthy human individuals. The repertoire was sequenced with immunoSEQ multiplex PCR; TCRdb's copy has only in-frame clones and lacks some. The profile shows nearly 1,000,000 clones, 60% to 85% of them singletons. CDR1 is MNHNY, CDR2 SVGAGI, per germline (reference sequence). The CDR3 is 12 residues long. The V end lost 6 bases, the J end lost 3 bases, and 8 bases lay between the germline ends. In the CD4+ fraction, cells were divided into CD45RA+ naive and CD45RA-negative memory subsets. The TCR sequence derives from a man in his late teens or twenties in good health. The chain uses TRBV6-6 and TRBJ1-2; tentatively, D is TRBD1 (6 bases). The sample comprised memory CD4+ T cells sorted from blood. The subset was: CD45RA-negative fraction. CDR3: CASRAGDYGYTF. CDR3 coding DNA: TGTGCCAGCAGGGCAGGGGACTATGGCTACACCTTC.